This TCR beta chain was sequenced for a study of CD8 T cells in ankylosing spondylitis. Study-wide findings and caveats: Clones that were linked to disease were CD8+ and were relatively rare in peripheral blood. Disease-linked clones were reportedly significantly enriched in matched ankylosing spondylitis synovial fluid.

The V segment lost 4 bases and the J segment 1 base; nucleotides outside the gene matches: 6. Germline lookup yields CDR1 MGHRA and CDR2 YSYEKL. The CDR3 contains 18 residues. This clonotype was observed a few times. The antigen remains undetermined. Quantitative 5'-RACE with molecular barcodes generated TCR beta libraries. TCRdb ran MiXCR on the 5' RACE reads and lists one entry per CDR3 protein. This table has some 250,000 distinct CDR3 sequences, about 10% appearing once. The chain uses TRBV4-1 and TRBJ2-3; 15 bases match TRBD2. Sequenced input: blood, either unsorted or a sorted T cell fraction (not recorded which). The sequence was collected from a male donor with ankylosing spondylitis or in good health (not recorded which). CDR3 amino acids: CASSPSGLAGGGTDTQYF. CDR3 nucleotide sequence: TGCGCCAGCAGCCCATCGGGACTAGCGGGGGGCGGCACAGATACGCAGTATTTT.